This T cell receptor (beta chain) was obtained from a study of regulatory T cells in long-lasting Graves disease. The study's findings and limits: Persistent patients shared more public clonotypes (approximately 2,900) than new patients (more than 900).

Ten or more counts support this clonotype. Antigen specificity is unknown. Arm-PCR of CDR3 regions with iRepertoire HTBI primers generated TCR beta libraries. A single record per CDR3 protein comes from TCRdb applying MiXCR to the multiplex PCR reads. The sample lists 400,000 to 500,000 distinct CDR3 sequences; about a sixth were seen once. The germline V gene has CDR1 SGHVS and CDR2 FNYEAQ. The CDR3 has 16 residues. V lost 1 base to trimming and J lost 1 base; unmatched junction nucleotides: 3. Time point described: newly diagnosed GD, antithyroid drugs for less than 3 months. Construction of the TCR library relied on RNA isolated from PBMCs. This sample was also put to use in a study of T cells in Graves' hyperthyroidism and ophthalmopathy. That report notes: Model output signaled ophthalmopathy a median around 6.9 months ahead of onset.

This clonotype was sampled from a woman aged 18-29 years with Graves disease. The rearrangement joins TRBV7-6 to TRBJ2-2; 7 bases agree with TRBD2. The sequences come from peripheral blood mononuclear cells (PBMCs), collected at new diagnosis, from a patient treated with antithyroid drugs. Here the CDR3 reads CASSLVSSGNTGELFF. CDR3 nucleotide sequence: TGTGCCAGCAGCTTAGTATCTAGCGGGAACACCGGGGAGCTGTTTTTT.